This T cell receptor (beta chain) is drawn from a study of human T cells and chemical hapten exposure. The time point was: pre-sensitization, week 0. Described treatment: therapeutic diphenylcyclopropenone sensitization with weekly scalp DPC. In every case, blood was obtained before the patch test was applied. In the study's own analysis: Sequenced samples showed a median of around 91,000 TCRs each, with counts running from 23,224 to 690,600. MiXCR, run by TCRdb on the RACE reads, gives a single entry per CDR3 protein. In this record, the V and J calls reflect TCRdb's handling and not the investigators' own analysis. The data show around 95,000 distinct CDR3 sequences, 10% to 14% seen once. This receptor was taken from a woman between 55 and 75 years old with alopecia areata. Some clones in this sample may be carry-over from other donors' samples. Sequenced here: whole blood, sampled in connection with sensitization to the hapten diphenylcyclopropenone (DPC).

The CDR3 reads CASSLASGDYNEQFF. The CDR3 nucleotides are TGTGCCAGCAGCTTAGCTAGCGGTGACTACAATGAGCAGTTCTTC. The chain joins TRBV5-4 to TRBJ2-1; 7 bases line up with TRBD2. Germline trimming cut 2 bases from V and 3 bases from J; bases unmatched to any gene: 5. CDR1 and CDR2 (germline): SGHNT, YYREEE (reference sequence). CDR3 size: 15 residues.